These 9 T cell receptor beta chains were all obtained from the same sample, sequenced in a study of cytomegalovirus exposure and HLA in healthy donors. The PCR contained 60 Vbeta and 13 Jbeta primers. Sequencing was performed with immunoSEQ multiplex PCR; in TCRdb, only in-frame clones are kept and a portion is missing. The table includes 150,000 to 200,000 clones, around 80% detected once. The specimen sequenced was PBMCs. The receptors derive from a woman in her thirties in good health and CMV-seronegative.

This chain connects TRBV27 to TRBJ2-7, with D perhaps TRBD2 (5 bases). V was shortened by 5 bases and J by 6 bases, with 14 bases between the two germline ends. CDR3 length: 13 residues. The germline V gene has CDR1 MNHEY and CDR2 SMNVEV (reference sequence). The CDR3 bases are TGTGCCAGCAGTCCTCCACGGGGTGGCGAGCAGTACTTC. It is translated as CASSPPRGGEQYF.

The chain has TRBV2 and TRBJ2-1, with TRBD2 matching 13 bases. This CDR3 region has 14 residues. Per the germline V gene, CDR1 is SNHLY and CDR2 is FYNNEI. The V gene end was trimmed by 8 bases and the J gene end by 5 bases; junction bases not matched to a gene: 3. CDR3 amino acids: CASSGLAGDNEQFF. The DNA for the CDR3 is TGTGCCAGCTCCGGACTAGCGGGGGACAATGAGCAGTTCTTC.

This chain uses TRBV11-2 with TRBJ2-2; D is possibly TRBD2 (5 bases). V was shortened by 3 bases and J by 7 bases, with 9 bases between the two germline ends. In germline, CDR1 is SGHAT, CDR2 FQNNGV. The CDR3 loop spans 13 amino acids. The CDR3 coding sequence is TGTGCCAGCAGCTTTGAACGGGGCGGGGAGCTGTTTTTT. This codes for CASSFERGGELFF.

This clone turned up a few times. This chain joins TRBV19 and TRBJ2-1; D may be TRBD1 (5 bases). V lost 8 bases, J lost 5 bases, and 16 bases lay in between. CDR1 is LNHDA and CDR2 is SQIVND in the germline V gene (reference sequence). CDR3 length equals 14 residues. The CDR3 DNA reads TGTGCCAGTGGAGTTGGGGCCCTTAACAATGAGCAGTTCTTC. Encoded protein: CASGVGALNNEQFF.

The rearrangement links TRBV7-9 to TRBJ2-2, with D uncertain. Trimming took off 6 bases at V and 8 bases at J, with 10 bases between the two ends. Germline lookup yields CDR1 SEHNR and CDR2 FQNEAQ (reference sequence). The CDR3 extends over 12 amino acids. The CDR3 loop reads CASSSFMGELFF. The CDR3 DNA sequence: TGTGCCAGCAGTTCGTTTATGGGGGAGCTGTTTTTT.

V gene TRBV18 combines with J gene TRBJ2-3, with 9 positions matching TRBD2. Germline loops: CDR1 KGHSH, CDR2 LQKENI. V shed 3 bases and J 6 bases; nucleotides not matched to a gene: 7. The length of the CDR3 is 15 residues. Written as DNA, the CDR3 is TGTGCCAGCTCACCGGGGCGGGAGGGCCTCGATACGCAGTATTTT. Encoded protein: CASSPGREGLDTQYF.

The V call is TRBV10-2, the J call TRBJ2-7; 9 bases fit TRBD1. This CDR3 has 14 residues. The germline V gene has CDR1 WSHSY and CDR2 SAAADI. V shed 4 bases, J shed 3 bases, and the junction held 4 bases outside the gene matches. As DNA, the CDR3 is TGCGCCAGCAGTGGGGGGACAGGGCTCTACGAGCAGTACTTC. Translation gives CASSGGTGLYEQYF.

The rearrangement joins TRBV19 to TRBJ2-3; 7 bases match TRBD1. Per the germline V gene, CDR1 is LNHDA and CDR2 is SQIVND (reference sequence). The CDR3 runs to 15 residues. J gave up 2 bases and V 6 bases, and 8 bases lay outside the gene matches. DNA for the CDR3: TGTGCCAGTAGGAGCGTGGACAGGTACACAGATACGCAGTATTTT. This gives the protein CASRSVDRYTDTQYF.

This chain's CDR3 is CASSSTGGYEQYF. In nucleotides, the CDR3 is TGCGCCAGCAGCTCAACAGGGGGCTACGAGCAGTACTTC. The chain recombines TRBV4-3 with TRBJ2-5; 8 bases map to TRBD1. The J call may be in error: the DNA end matches TRBJ2-7 better. Germline CDR1 LGHNA, CDR2 YSLEER. CDR3 length: 13 amino acids.